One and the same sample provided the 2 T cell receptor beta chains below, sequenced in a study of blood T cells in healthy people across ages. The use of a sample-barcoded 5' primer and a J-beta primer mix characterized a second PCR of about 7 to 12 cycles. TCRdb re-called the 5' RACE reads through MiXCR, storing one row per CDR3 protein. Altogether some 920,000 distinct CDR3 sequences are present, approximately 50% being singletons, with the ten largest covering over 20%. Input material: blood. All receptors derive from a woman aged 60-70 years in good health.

The CDR3 DNA is TGCAGTGCTAGGATAGGGACCCCGGAGGTCGCTGAGCAGTTCTTC. Its protein product is CSARIGTPEVAEQFF. V gene TRBV20-1 combines with J gene TRBJ2-1; D could derive from TRBD1 or TRBD2 (5 bases each). The CDR3 sequence is 15 residues long. V dropped 3 bases and J dropped 9 bases, with 21 bases sitting between them. Germline V gives CDR1 DFQATT, CDR2 SNEGSKA (reference sequence).

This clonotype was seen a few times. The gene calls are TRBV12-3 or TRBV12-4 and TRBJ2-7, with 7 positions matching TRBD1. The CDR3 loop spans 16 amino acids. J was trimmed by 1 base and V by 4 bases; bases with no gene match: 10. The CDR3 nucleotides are TGTGCCAGCAGTTCTAGTTGGGACAGCCTTTCCTACGAGCAGTACTTC. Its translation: CASSSSWDSLSYEQYF.